This T cell receptor beta chain appears in the sequencing data of a study of radiation and T cells in renal cell carcinoma. Study outcomes and limitations: From baseline, blood top tumor clonotypes peaked at 2 weeks post-radiation.

Measured with immunoSEQ multiplex PCR; TCRdb has only the in-frame clones, and not every one. The sample lists 120,000 or so clones; 85% to 90% were seen once. Specified time point: blood 2 weeks post-SBRT. Treatment noted: 15 Gy SBRT to primary tumor, nephrectomy 4 weeks later. After SBRT, blood was collected at 2 and 4 weeks, plus baseline. The patient's renal cell carcinoma had clear cell pathology. Comment on this clone: The antigen remains unidentified.

CDR3 length equals 16 residues. V lost 1 base, J lost 5 bases, and 7 bases stayed unmatched. Germline V gene sequence: CDR1 SGHVS, CDR2 FNYEAQ. V usage is TRBV7-6 and J usage is TRBJ1-1; TRBD1 agrees at 10 bases. The receptor's source is a woman between 70 and 85 years old with renal cell carcinoma. The source was blood, collected from a patient whose treatment included radiotherapy and nephrectomy. CDR3 bases: TGTGCCAGCAGCTTAGGACCTGGGACAGGGGATACTGAAGCTTTCTTT. It codes for CASSLGPGTGDTEAFF.